The clone carrying this T cell receptor (beta chain) appeared a single time. At the DNA level, this CDR3 is encoded by other sequences in the same sample as well. Per the original methods: After removing out-of-frame reads, approximately 2.2 million distinct TCRbeta sequences remained. Produced via immunoSEQ multiplex PCR; TCRdb's table is partial and in-frame only. The V and J calls and clone size come from that table; D and trimming were worked out from the DNA. The data hold tens of thousands of clones, with 70% to 80% observed a single time. The sort gate was single viable CD3+CD4+CD8-CD45RO+ cells for memory CD4+ T cells. After thawing, CD4+ T cells were positively selected. The entry originates in a study of memory CD4+ T cells and cytomegalovirus serostatus. Material: memory CD4+ T cells from blood. The sequence was obtained from an adult in good health and CMV-seropositive.

The CDR3 is CASSLAGPNTGELFF. CDR3 nucleotide sequence: TGTGCCAGCAGTTTAGCCGGACCGAACACCGGGGAGCTGTTTTTT. The chain recombines TRBV28 with TRBJ2-2; D is ambiguous. V gave up 2 bases and J gave up 0 bases, with 7 bases separating them. The CDR3 has 15 amino acids. Germline V CDR1 and CDR2: MDHEN, SYDVKM.